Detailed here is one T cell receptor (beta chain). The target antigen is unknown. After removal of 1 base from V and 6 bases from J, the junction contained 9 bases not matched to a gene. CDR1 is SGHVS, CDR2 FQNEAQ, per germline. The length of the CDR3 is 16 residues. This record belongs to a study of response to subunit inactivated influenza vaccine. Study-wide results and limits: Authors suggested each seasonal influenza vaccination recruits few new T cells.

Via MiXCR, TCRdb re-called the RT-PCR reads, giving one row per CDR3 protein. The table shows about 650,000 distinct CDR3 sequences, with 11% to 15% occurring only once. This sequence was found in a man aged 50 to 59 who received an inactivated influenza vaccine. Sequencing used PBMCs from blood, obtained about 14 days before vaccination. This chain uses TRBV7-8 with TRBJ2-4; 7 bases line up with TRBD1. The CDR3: CASSLEGGRGLNIQYF. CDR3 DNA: TGTGCCAGCAGCTTAGAAGGGGGCCGAGGGCTAAACATTCAGTACTTC.